The 32 T cell receptor beta chains listed next were all sequenced from one sample in a study of neurological immune-mediated disorders. TCRdb reprocessed the 5' RACE reads with MiXCR, giving one entry per CDR3 protein. The table lists roughly 100,000 distinct CDR3 sequences, 10% to 12% of them singletons. The time point is: longitudinal time-point 3. Material for sequencing was PBMCs. All receptors come from a female donor with HTLV-1-associated myelopathy (HAM/TSP).

This clonotype has ten or more counts. CDR3 loop: CAWSGLETQYF. As DNA, the CDR3 is TGTGCCTGGAGTGGATTGGAGACCCAGTACTTC. This chain joins TRBV30 and TRBJ2-5; D remains ambiguous. CDR1 is GTSNPN and CDR2 is SVGIG in the germline V gene (reference sequence). The V and J ends lost 1 base and 5 bases respectively, with 5 bases between them. CDR3 length: 11 residues.

This clonotype was observed at least ten times. The chain combines TRBV5-6 with TRBJ2-3; TRBD1 might be the D (5 bases). Trimming took off 0 bases at V and 14 bases at J, with 13 bases between the two ends. Germline values: CDR1 SGHDT, CDR2 YYEEEE. CDR3 length equals 12 residues. CDR3 nucleotide sequence: TGTGCCAGCAGCTTGGCCGACAGAAGGCGGTATTTT. It encodes CASSLADRRRYF.

In this sample, this clonotype turned up a few times. The rearrangement uses TRBV5-1 and TRBJ2-5, with D possibly matching TRBD2 (5 bases). Trimming stripped 1 base from V and 1 base from J, with 8 bases between. This CDR3 comprises 14 residues. Germline CDR1 reads SGHRS; CDR2 reads YFSETQ. The CDR3 sequence is CASSLSGGQETQYF. The CDR3 region has the DNA TGCGCCAGCAGCTTGAGCGGAGGCCAAGAGACCCAGTACTTC.

Only a few counts were recorded for this clonotype. The J gene is TRBJ1-5, the V gene TRBV6-1, with D perhaps TRBD1 (5 bases). This CDR3 region has 16 residues. Germline assignment: CDR1 MNHNS and CDR2 SASEGT. Deletions cut 3 bases from V and 9 bases from J, with 21 bases between. The CDR3 nucleotides are TGTGCCAGCAGTGACCCCCCCCCTGGGGGGGGTCCGCCCCAGCATTTT. This gives the protein CASSDPPPGGGPPQHF.

In its sample, this clonotype was seen many times. The CDR3 sequence is CASSLTHGGRGFHEQYF. CDR3 sequence (DNA): TGTGCCAGCAGCTTAACCCACGGGGGCAGGGGCTTCCACGAGCAGTACTTC. This sequence joins TRBV7-8 and TRBJ2-7; D might be TRBD1 or TRBD2, each matching 6 bases. V was cut by 2 bases and J by 5 bases, with 22 bases left in between. The CDR3 loop spans 17 amino acids. Germline V CDR1 and CDR2: SGHVS, FQNEAQ.

The chain couples TRBV24-1 to TRBJ2-5; TRBD1 matches at 10 bases. The CDR3 sequence is 13 residues long. Per the germline V gene, CDR1 is KGHDR and CDR2 is SFDVKD. V was clipped by 9 bases and J by 5 bases; unmatched bases: 5. This CDR3 is CATGTGDLETQYF. The CDR3 DNA sequence: TGTGCCACCGGGACAGGGGATTTGGAGACCCAGTACTTC.

At least ten counts were recorded for this clonotype. The chain has TRBV10-3 and TRBJ1-2; 8 bases are shared with TRBD1. J lost 7 bases, V lost 6 bases, and 10 bases had no gene match. CDR1 and CDR2 from the germline V gene are ENHRY and SYGVKD. The CDR3 length is 14 residues. The CDR3 here is CAISPGQGPTGYTF. CDR3 DNA sequence: TGTGCCATCAGCCCCGGACAGGGACCGACTGGCTACACCTTC.

This clonotype was picked up many times. The CDR3 spells CASSANRGVNEKLFF. CDR3 nucleotide sequence: TGTGCCAGCAGCGCGAACCGGGGCGTTAATGAAAAACTGTTTTTT. The genes are TRBV5-6 and TRBJ1-4; D might be TRBD1 (5 bases). CDR1 is SGHDT, CDR2 YYEEEE, per germline. This CDR3 is built from 15 residues. V gave up 4 bases and J gave up 4 bases, with 14 bases separating them.

This clonotype was counted ten times or more. The chain has TRBV11-2 and TRBJ2-3; 14 bases match TRBD2. This CDR3 comprises 17 residues. The V segment lost 2 bases and the J segment 5 bases; nucleotides outside the gene matches: 6. The germline V gene has CDR1 SGHAT and CDR2 FQNNGV. The chain's CDR3 is CASSLLGLAGGIDTQYF. In nucleotides, the CDR3 is TGTGCCAGCAGCTTACTAGGACTAGCGGGGGGAATAGATACGCAGTATTTT. Using reference TRBV11-2 and TRBJ2-3 for the parts outside the CDR3, the full variable domain is EAGVAQSPRYKIIEKRQSVAFWCNPISGHATLYWYQQILGQGPKLLIQFQNNGVVDDSQLPKDRFSAERLKGVDSTLKIQPAKLEDSAVYLCASSLLGLAGGIDTQYFGPGTRLTVL.

This clonotype was counted many times. This sequence joins TRBV29-1 and TRBJ2-7; a possible D gene is TRBD1 (5 bases). V was pared by 3 bases and J by 2 bases, with 8 bases between. CDR1 and CDR2 from the germline V gene are SQVTM and ANQGSEA. The CDR3 is 12 residues long. The CDR3 bases are TGCAGCGTTGAGGACAAAGCCTACGAGCAGTACTTC. This encodes CSVEDKAYEQYF.

As concerns this clonotype: It may be a read error: a sequence one base away is much more abundant. The V and J genes are TRBV5-1 and TRBJ1-1; D uncertain. This CDR3 has 14 amino acids. Trimming pared 0 bases from V and 10 bases from J, leaving 16 bases between. The germline V gene encodes CDR1 SGHRS and CDR2 YFSETQ. The CDR3 here is CASSLDGPTRAAFF. The CDR3 nucleotides read TGCGCCAGCAGCTTGGATGGCCCGACTCGGGCAGCTTTCTTT.

This clonotype was observed many times. This sequence joins TRBV27 and TRBJ1-1, with 9 nucleotides matching TRBD1. The germline CDR1 and CDR2 sequences are MNHEY and SMNVEV (reference sequence). This CDR3 has 15 residues. The V gene end was trimmed by 5 bases and the J gene end by 2 bases; junction bases not matched to a gene: 6. The CDR3 region has the DNA TGTGCCAGCAGTCCAACGGGACAGGGCAACACTGAAGCTTTCTTT. It yields the protein CASSPTGQGNTEAFF.

This rearrangement joins TRBV4-1 to TRBJ2-2; D unresolved. CDR3 length: 12 amino acids. Germline CDR1 reads MGHRA; CDR2 reads YSYEKL. V shed 5 bases and J shed 6 bases, with 7 bases lying between them. CDR3 amino acids: CASSDVAGELFF. The DNA of the CDR3 is TGCGCCAGCAGCGATGTGGCCGGGGAGCTGTTTTTT.

This clonotype has just a few counts. This chain joins TRBV20-1 and TRBJ2-1; 15 bases are a match to TRBD2. The germline V gene encodes CDR1 DFQATT and CDR2 SNEGSKA (reference sequence). V trimming: 7 bases; J trimming: 7 bases; junction bases outside the gene matches: 8. The length of the CDR3 is 15 residues. CDR3 sequence reads: CSGTSGGAWENEQFF. The CDR3 DNA sequence: TGCAGTGGGACTAGCGGGGGGGCATGGGAGAATGAGCAGTTCTTC.

This clonotype appeared many times. This sequence joins TRBV11-2 and TRBJ2-1; D remains ambiguous. Germline V gene lookup returns CDR1 SGHAT and CDR2 FQNNGV. Trimming took off 5 bases at V and 1 base at J, with 12 bases between the two ends. The CDR3 has 15 amino acids. CDR3 coding DNA: TGTGCCAGCAGCCTTGGGTACCATTCCTACAATGAGCAGTTCTTC. Amino acids: CASSLGYHSYNEQFF.

Many counts were recorded for this clonotype. The CDR3 DNA is TGTGCCAGCAGCAAAGGGGCAGGGCCAGGAGATACGCAGTATTTT. It codes for CASSKGAGPGDTQYF. This chain uses TRBV21-1 with TRBJ2-3; the table's TRBD2 call for D was not verified on the DNA. TRBV21-1 is an annotated pseudogene. This CDR3 has 15 amino acids.

The rearrangement links TRBV21-1 to TRBJ1-5; the table's D call of TRBD1 was not tested on the DNA. TRBV21-1 is assigned pseudogene status. The CDR3 covers 17 residues. Here the CDR3 DNA reads TGTGCCAGGTCTTCCGGGGGCAGGGAATATAGCAATCAGCCCCAGCATTTT. It specifies CARSSGGREYSNQPQHF.

This clonotype was seen many times. The chain couples TRBV29-1 to TRBJ2-3; the D gene is possibly TRBD1 (6 bases). V was cut by 2 bases and J by 2 bases, with 14 bases left in between. There are 15 residues in the CDR3. The germline gives CDR1 SQVTM, CDR2 ANQGSEA. CDR3 protein: CSVEFEGVPTDTQYF. In nucleotides, the CDR3 is TGCAGCGTTGAATTTGAGGGGGTCCCCACAGATACGCAGTATTTT.

In its sample, this clonotype was seen many times. The chain links TRBV12-3 or TRBV12-4 to TRBJ2-1; 9 nucleotides align to TRBD2. The junction had 5 bases not matched to a gene; V was cut back by 8 bases and J by 3 bases. The CDR3 has 14 residues. In DNA form, the CDR3 reads TGTGCCAGCGCTCTAGCGGGGTTCTACAATGAGCAGTTCTTC. Amino acid sequence: CASALAGFYNEQFF.

On this clonotype itself: Just one base apart from a much larger clone, this may be a read error. V usage is TRBV20-1 and J usage is TRBJ1-5, with a weak D call TRBD1 (6 bases). There are 15 residues in the CDR3. Germline CDR1 DFQATT, CDR2 SNEGSKA (reference sequence). Trimming stripped 6 bases from V and 2 bases from J, with 17 bases between. CDR3 DNA sequence: TGCAGTGCCCGCTGGGGGCGGGAAGGCAATCAGCCCCAGCATTTT. This sequence encodes CSARWGREGNQPQHF.

This clonotype occurred many times. The V call is TRBV2, the J call TRBJ1-5; the match to TRBD1 covers 10 bases. The CDR3 runs to 14 residues. Germline V gene sequence: CDR1 SNHLY, CDR2 FYNNEI. Germline trimming cut 5 bases from V and 6 bases from J; bases unmatched to any gene: 4. The CDR3 region has the DNA TGTGCCAGCAGTTATGACAGGGGGCGTCAGCCCCAGCATTTT. Translated, it gives CASSYDRGRQPQHF.

This clonotype was recorded at least ten times. The rearrangement joins TRBV18 to TRBJ2-5, with 9 bases fitting TRBD2. The V gene end was trimmed by 3 bases and the J gene end by 1 base; junction bases not matched to a gene: 3. Per germline, CDR1 KGHSH and CDR2 LQKENI. This CDR3 has 15 residues. CDR3 loop: CASSPPAGGQETQYF. The CDR3 DNA follows: TGTGCCAGCTCACCCCCAGCGGGGGGCCAAGAGACCCAGTACTTC.

Ten or more counts support this clonotype. The chain combines TRBV20-1 with TRBJ2-5; D tentatively fits TRBD1 or TRBD2 (6 bases each). The germline gives CDR1 DFQATT, CDR2 SNEGSKA (reference sequence). V lost 5 bases and J 1 base, leaving 11 bases between the germline ends. CDR3 length: 13 amino acids. The CDR3 sequence is CSAGRGAQETQYF. In DNA, the CDR3 is TGCAGTGCTGGTAGGGGGGCCCAAGAGACCCAGTACTTC.

This clonotype was observed a single time. V and J are TRBV18 and TRBJ2-7, with 9 bases lining up with TRBD1. The V gene's germline CDR1 is KGHSH and CDR2 LQKENI. The CDR3 extends over 15 amino acids. V shed 3 bases and J 6 bases; nucleotides not matched to a gene: 9. The CDR3 DNA follows: TGTGCCAGCTCACCTACGGGACAGGGAAGGTCCGAGCAGTACTTC. Amino acids: CASSPTGQGRSEQYF.

This clonotype was counted only a few times. The rearrangement joins TRBV5-1 to TRBJ2-2; D might be TRBD1 (6 bases). The germline V and J ends were trimmed by 3 bases and 7 bases, with 13 bases remaining between them. This CDR3 is 14 amino acids long. The V gene's germline CDR1 is SGHRS and CDR2 YFSETQ. CDR3: CASSSGQRIGELFF. Written as DNA, the CDR3 is TGCGCCAGCAGCTCGGGACAACGGATCGGGGAGCTGTTTTTT.

In its sample, this clonotype was seen many times. The chain combines TRBV6-4 with TRBJ2-4, with 9 bases that match TRBD2. CDR3 size: 17 residues. Germline CDR1 MRHNA, CDR2 SNTAGT. The trim removed 6 bases at V and 8 bases at J, leaving 17 bases unmatched. The CDR3 DNA reads as TGTGCCAGCAGAGGCGGGGGGGCCCCCCCAGGTTACTACATTCAGTACTTC. It is translated as CASRGGGAPPGYYIQYF.

This clonotype was observed many times. The CDR3 reads CSARDLSQETQYF. The CDR3 bases are TGCAGTGCTAGAGATCTGAGCCAAGAGACCCAGTACTTC. The genes are TRBV20-1 and TRBJ2-5; D is unresolved. The CDR3 is 13 residues long. V was pared by 0 bases and J by 1 base, with 6 bases between. CDR1 is DFQATT, CDR2 SNEGSKA, per germline (reference sequence).

The CDR3 spells CSASYLAGSTDTQYF. CDR3 DNA: TGCAGTGCTAGTTACCTAGCGGGGAGCACAGATACGCAGTATTTT. This chain connects TRBV20-1 to TRBJ2-3, with TRBD2 matching over 9 bases. The CDR3 is 15 residues long. Germline CDR1 DFQATT, CDR2 SNEGSKA (reference sequence). Trimming cost V 3 bases and J 0 bases; bases outside gene matches: 4.

This clonotype was found many times. The chain uses TRBV20-1 and TRBJ2-5, with 10 bases fitting TRBD2. The length of the CDR3 is 14 residues. The germline V gene has CDR1 DFQATT and CDR2 SNEGSKA (reference sequence). With V trimmed by 6 bases and J by 5 bases, 9 bases remained unmatched. This CDR3 reads CSAPLAGVGETQYF. CDR3 sequence (DNA): TGCAGTGCACCTCTAGCGGGGGTGGGGGAGACCCAGTACTTC.

On this clonotype: One junction end does not reproduce the germline sequence, and a read error may be involved. The chain recombines TRBV5-1 with TRBJ2-1; the D is unclear. The CDR3 contains 16 residues. The germline CDR1 and CDR2 sequences are SGHRS and YFSETQ. In DNA form, the CDR3 reads TGCGCCAGCAGCTTGGCCGTGGATAGCTCCTCCAATGAGCAGTTATTC. The encoded protein is CASSLAVDSSSNEQLF.

In its sample, this clonotype was seen many times. V and J are TRBV20-1 and TRBJ2-7, with TRBD1 matching over 8 bases. The CDR3 totals 14 residues. Germline V gives CDR1 DFQATT, CDR2 SNEGSKA (reference sequence). V shed 6 bases and J 5 bases; nucleotides not matched to a gene: 12. CDR3 region: CSANDPDRAHEQYF. In DNA form, the CDR3 reads TGCAGTGCAAATGACCCGGACAGGGCCCACGAGCAGTACTTC.

This clonotype was counted many times. The chain is built from TRBV20-1 and TRBJ2-1; D is unresolved. Germline CDR1 reads DFQATT; CDR2 reads SNEGSKA (reference sequence). V was trimmed by 3 bases and J by 3 bases, leaving 15 bases between them. The CDR3 loop spans 15 amino acids. CDR3 nucleotides: TGCAGTGCTAGTAGCCCTCTAAGGCACTACAATGAGCAGTTCTTC. Residues: CSASSPLRHYNEQFF.